A single sample gave rise to the 6 T cell receptor beta chains below, sequenced in a study of blood T cells in healthy people across ages. Through a sample-barcoded 5' primer and a J-beta primer mix, a second PCR was run for about 6 to 12 cycles. TCRdb reanalysed the 5' RACE reads using MiXCR and keeps one entry per CDR3 protein. The sample carries hundreds of thousands of distinct CDR3 sequences, roughly 20% recorded once. Sequencing input: blood. These receptors were obtained from a man between 65 and 79 years old in good health.

V usage is TRBV5-1 and J usage is TRBJ2-7; D is unclear. Germline V lookup: CDR1 SGHRS, CDR2 YFSETQ. This CDR3 has 14 amino acids. V was trimmed by 0 bases and J by 3 bases, leaving 10 bases between them. This chain's CDR3 is CASSLDAMSYEQYF. CDR3 in DNA: TGCGCCAGCAGCTTGGATGCGATGAGCTACGAGCAGTACTTC.

The chain uses TRBV27 and TRBJ1-1; D may be TRBD1 (5 bases). The ends were cut back, 6 bases at V and 1 base at J, with 12 bases in the middle. The CDR3 covers 14 residues. Germline assignment: CDR1 MNHEY and CDR2 SMNVEV (reference sequence). The CDR3 DNA reads as TGTGCCAGCAGCCAGGACACTTCGAACACTGAAGCTTTCTTT. The encoded protein is CASSQDTSNTEAFF.

The rearrangement joins TRBV29-1 to TRBJ2-1; D is undetermined. The CDR3 loop spans 16 amino acids. CDR1 and CDR2 from the germline V gene are SQVTM and ANQGSEA. With 2 bases removed from V and 0 bases from J, the gap between germline ends came to 14 bases. The CDR3 protein is CSVERQSSNSYNEQFF. DNA of the CDR3: TGCAGCGTTGAAAGACAAAGCAGTAACTCCTACAATGAGCAGTTCTTC.

J is TRBJ1-2 and V is TRBV16; no clear D gene. The V gene's germline CDR1 is KGHSY and CDR2 FQNENV. This CDR3 region has 14 residues. V was shortened by 6 bases and J by 1 base, with 12 bases between the two germline ends. CDR3 protein: CASSPTTHNYGYTF. The CDR3 nucleotides read TGTGCCAGCAGTCCAACGACTCATAACTATGGCTACACCTTC.

The chain combines TRBV20-1 with TRBJ2-3, with 8 bases aligning to TRBD1. This CDR3 contains 15 residues. The germline V gene encodes CDR1 DFQATT and CDR2 SNEGSKA (reference sequence). With 0 bases clipped from V and 5 bases from J, the junction kept 7 bases outside the gene matches. The CDR3 protein is CSARDTRGPGDTQYF. In nucleotides, the CDR3 is TGCAGTGCTAGAGATACCAGGGGGCCTGGAGATACGCAGTATTTT.

The chain uses TRBV2 and TRBJ2-2; D gene uncertain. The CDR3 is 13 amino acids. Trimming cost V 7 bases and J 1 base, with 7 bases left between them. The V gene's germline CDR1 is SNHLY and CDR2 FYNNEI. CDR3 amino acids: CASKSRNTGELFF. The CDR3 region has the DNA TGTGCCAGCAAGTCCAGGAACACCGGGGAGCTGTTTTTT.